These T cell receptor beta chains were read from a single sample in a study of CD8 T cells in Susac syndrome. Each CDR3 protein is one row after TCRdb ran MiXCR on the immunoSEQ multiplex PCR reads. This table has around 170,000 distinct CDR3 sequences, approximately 94% appearing once. Sequenced material: CD4+ T cells from PBMCs. These TCRs come from a human donor with Susac syndrome. The CDR3 runs from the conserved cysteine through the conserved F or W.

V	J	CDR3
TRBV29-1	TRBJ2-5	CSVEGRLSEETQYF
TRBV20-1	TRBJ1-2	CSARDSFLGYTF
TRBV30	TRBJ2-2	CAWSVYSRQAGELFF
TRBV6-5	TRBJ1-1	CASSYSDVDLGAFF
TRBV29-1	TRBJ2-3	CSGWGSTDTQYF
TRBV4-3	TRBJ1-2	CASSQDWASGSGYTF
TRBV30	TRBJ1-1	CAWSVWLNTEAFF
TRBV6-5	TRBJ2-5	CASSYEVWQGVGETQYF
TRBV5-1	TRBJ2-7	CASTQTGTYEQYF
TRBV19	TRBJ2-5	CASSRVLGDGQETQYF
TRBV7-9	TRBJ1-6	CASSSQGPHNSPLHF
TRBV18	TRBJ2-5	CASSPLSGGRLTYQETQYF
TRBV4-3	TRBJ2-4	CASSQDLGHENIQYF
TRBV29-1	TRBJ2-1	CSPGEGEQFF
TRBV12-3/TRBV12-4	TRBJ2-1	CASTPRGPGNEQFF
TRBV6-1	TRBJ1-6	CASRSGQGSNSPLHF
TRBV20-1	TRBJ2-2	CSARRTPGPGELFF
TRBV5-4	TRBJ2-1	CASSLGQGSYNEQFF
TRBV27	TRBJ1-5	CASRSDREGQPQHF
TRBV20-1	TRBJ2-7	CSASGSTYEQYF
TRBV9	TRBJ2-2	CASSVHFGTGELFF
TRBV5-6	TRBJ2-3	CASSFYRVQDTQYF
TRBV4-1	TRBJ1-5	CASSHIFPGGNQPQHF
TRBV5-4	TRBJ1-1	CASSPGPRGAEAFF
TRBV12-3/TRBV12-4	TRBJ1-2	CASSKAGYGYTF
TRBV30	TRBJ2-3	CAWSVGTGTSYADTQYF
TRBV12-3/TRBV12-4	TRBJ2-7	CASSLARFGEQYF
TRBV7-3	TRBJ2-3	CASSVTTGGDTQYF
TRBV27	TRBJ2-5	CASSSLIRDRGETQYF
TRBV15	TRBJ1-4	CATSRDLRKATNEKLFF
TRBV7-8	TRBJ1-4	CASSFQRDVGNEKLFF
TRBV5-1	TRBJ2-7	CASSLGDITHEQYF
TRBV6-4	TRBJ2-3	CASSVGGGPTDTQYF
TRBV11-2	TRBJ2-5	CASREGETQYF
TRBV20-1	TRBJ2-1	CSASSPLGQFEEQFF
TRBV18	TRBJ2-2	CASSPFDTGELFF
TRBV4-1	TRBJ1-6	CASSQDTGAAFNSPLHF
TRBV2	TRBJ2-3	CASRRLAGPLKNTDTQYF
TRBV5-1	TRBJ2-5	CASSSPGQLETQYF
TRBV2	TRBJ1-5	CASNSEGTGGFQPQHF
TRBV5-4	TRBJ1-1	CASRDGTGAGTEAFF
TRBV4-1	TRBJ2-5	CASSPRIAGQETQYF
TRBV7-2	TRBJ1-6	CASSSTRNSPLHF
TRBV20-1	TRBJ1-5	CSAIQGPNSNQPQHF
TRBV2	TRBJ2-3	CASSPPRGTDTQYF
TRBV6-5	TRBJ1-6	CASKETYNSPLHF
TRBV30	TRBJ2-7	CAWRGSGRYYEQYF
TRBV9	TRBJ2-7	CASSPGLGGEQYF
TRBV12-3/TRBV12-4	TRBJ2-5	CASSFGNQETQYF
TRBV12-1	TRBJ2-1	CASSFVPSGGVSEQFF